A selection of T cell receptor beta chains follows, all from one sample in a study of spatial heterogeneity in lung cancer. A single record per CDR3 protein comes from TCRdb applying MiXCR to the 5' RACE reads. The sample consists of about 47,000 distinct CDR3 sequences, around 11% of them appearing once. The starting material was PBMCs, obtained at surgery. The receptors here all came from a female donor with early-stage non-small cell lung cancer. Each CDR3 is given with its conserved first and last residue. The D gene is left open where the match is weak. Not all rows give a size; the values are once, few, many and, for expanded clones, a class.

clone_size: few
j_call: TRBJ2-1
v_call: TRBV5-6
d_call: .
cdr3_nt: TGTGCCAGCACCGGGACACACAATGAGCAGTTCTTC
cdr3_aa: CASTGTHNEQFF

clone_size: many
j_call: TRBJ2-7
v_call: TRBV29-1
d_call: .
cdr3_nt: TGCAGCGTTTTATCCTCCTACGAGCAGTACTTC
cdr3_aa: CSVLSSYEQYF

clone_size: .
j_call: TRBJ2-1
v_call: TRBV18
d_call: TRBD1
cdr3_nt: TGTGCCAGCTCACCACAGGGGGCCAACAATGAGCAGTTCTTC
cdr3_aa: CASSPQGANNEQFF

clone_size: many
j_call: TRBJ2-1
v_call: TRBV20-1
d_call: TRBD2
cdr3_nt: TGCAGTGCCAGGACTAGCGGGGGTTACAATGAGCAGTTCTTC
cdr3_aa: CSARTSGGYNEQFF

clone_size: few
j_call: TRBJ2-7
v_call: TRBV10-2
d_call: .
cdr3_nt: TGCGCCAGCAGTGAGTCGGACCTACCCTACGAGCAGTACTTC
cdr3_aa: CASSESDLPYEQYF

clone_size: many
j_call: TRBJ2-3
v_call: TRBV20-1
d_call: TRBD2
cdr3_nt: TGCAGTGCGAGACGGCTAGCGGGGGTTCAACTCACAGATACGCAGTATTTT
cdr3_aa: CSARRLAGVQLTDTQYF

clone_size: .
j_call: TRBJ2-3
v_call: TRBV7-2
d_call: .
cdr3_nt: TGTGCCAGCAGCTTGAATTCCAGGACAGATACGCAGTATTTT
cdr3_aa: CASSLNSRTDTQYF

clone_size: few
j_call: TRBJ1-4
v_call: TRBV29-1
d_call: .
cdr3_nt: TGCAGCGTTCGAGGGTGGGATAATGAAAAACTGTTTTTT
cdr3_aa: CSVRGWDNEKLFF

clone_size: many
j_call: TRBJ2-3
v_call: TRBV7-6
d_call: TRBD2
cdr3_nt: TGTGCCAGCAGCTTCCTCGCCCGCTTCGCGGGGGGGAACACAGATACGCAGTATTTT
cdr3_aa: CASSFLARFAGGNTDTQYF

clone_size: .
j_call: TRBJ2-1
v_call: TRBV10-3
d_call: TRBD1
cdr3_nt: TGTGCCACCAGGTTCGAGGTTGGACAGGGGGTCAATGAGCAGTTCTTC
cdr3_aa: CATRFEVGQGVNEQFF

clone_size: few
j_call: TRBJ2-3
v_call: TRBV9
d_call: TRBD2
cdr3_nt: TGTGCCAGCAGCGTTTCCTTCCCGGGACTAGCGGGGACGGGCAGGTTTACAGATACGCAGTATTTT
cdr3_aa: CASSVSFPGLAGTGRFTDTQYF

clone_size: .
j_call: TRBJ2-7
v_call: TRBV12-3/TRBV12-4
d_call: TRBD2
cdr3_nt: TGTGCCAGCAGCTACCTTGGACTAGCGGGGGCATACGAGCAGTACTTC
cdr3_aa: CASSYLGLAGAYEQYF

clone_size: many
j_call: TRBJ1-6
v_call: TRBV11-1
d_call: .
cdr3_nt: TGTGCCAGCAGCTTACTGGACAGCTATTCACCCCTCCACTTT
cdr3_aa: CASSLLDSYSPLHF

clone_size: .
j_call: TRBJ2-1
v_call: TRBV19
d_call: .
cdr3_nt: TGTGCCAGTAGTATGCGTGGGGTGGGAGTGGATGAGCAGTTCTTC
cdr3_aa: CASSMRGVGVDEQFF

clone_size: .
j_call: TRBJ1-1
v_call: TRBV11-2
d_call: .
cdr3_nt: TGTGCCAGCAGCTTACTCGGTTTGATGAACACTGAAGCTTTCTTT
cdr3_aa: CASSLLGLMNTEAFF

clone_size: .
j_call: TRBJ1-2
v_call: TRBV20-1
d_call: TRBD1
cdr3_nt: TGCAGTGCTAGAATTTTCCCCCGGGCCCTGACAGGGAATTATGGCTACACCTTC
cdr3_aa: CSARIFPRALTGNYGYTF

clone_size: many
j_call: TRBJ2-5
v_call: TRBV2
d_call: .
cdr3_nt: TGTGCCAGCAGTGAAGGTCCCTTCGAGGAGACCCAGTACTTC
cdr3_aa: CASSEGPFEETQYF

clone_size: .
j_call: TRBJ2-3
v_call: TRBV30
d_call: .
cdr3_nt: TGTGCCTGGAGTGTAGGCATCCCAGCACAGAATACGCAGTATTTT
cdr3_aa: CAWSVGIPAQNTQYF

clone_size: few
j_call: TRBJ1-2
v_call: TRBV5-1
d_call: .
cdr3_nt: TGCGCCAGCAGCTTGGACCAAACGAGGTCCTATGGCTACACCTTC
cdr3_aa: CASSLDQTRSYGYTF

clone_size: .
j_call: TRBJ2-5
v_call: TRBV29-1
d_call: .
cdr3_nt: TGCAGCGTTGACCCGCTAGGTGAGACCCAGTACTTC
cdr3_aa: CSVDPLGETQYF

clone_size: .
j_call: TRBJ1-1
v_call: TRBV7-9
d_call: .
cdr3_nt: TGTGCCAGCAGCTTAGAAGGCAGCGCTGAAGCTTTCTTT
cdr3_aa: CASSLEGSAEAFF

clone_size: many
j_call: TRBJ1-5
v_call: TRBV2
d_call: TRBD1
cdr3_nt: TGTGCCAGCAGTGCCGGACAGGGGGGTCAGCCCCAGCATTTT
cdr3_aa: CASSAGQGGQPQHF

clone_size: .
j_call: TRBJ2-5
v_call: TRBV3-1
d_call: TRBD2
cdr3_nt: TGTGCCAGCAGCCCGACTAGCAGCCAAGAGACCCAGTACTTC
cdr3_aa: CASSPTSSQETQYF

clone_size: few
j_call: TRBJ1-1
v_call: TRBV6-6
d_call: TRBD1
cdr3_nt: TGTGCCAGCCAACAGGGGGCGGGCACTGAAGCTTTCTTT
cdr3_aa: CASQQGAGTEAFF

clone_size: .
j_call: TRBJ2-1
v_call: TRBV27
d_call: .
cdr3_nt: TGTGCCAGCAGTCCCGGGACTGATGAGCAGTTCTTC
cdr3_aa: CASSPGTDEQFF

clone_size: few
j_call: TRBJ1-1
v_call: TRBV2
d_call: TRBD1
cdr3_nt: TGTGCCAGCAGGAGGACAGGGACGGCGAACACTGAAGCTTTCTTT
cdr3_aa: CASRRTGTANTEAFF